This T cell receptor (beta chain) emerged from a study of cytotoxic CD8 clonotypes in ibrutinib-treated CLL. Overall study results and limits: Sustained-remission patients were sampled at different times than progressing patients were.

The assay was immunoSEQ multiplex PCR, and TCRdb's table has in-frame clones only and misses some. The sample contains tens of thousands of clones, roughly 86% of which appear only once. About this clone itself: Its antigen is not known.

This CDR3 spans 12 amino acids. Germline V lookup: CDR1 SGHAT, CDR2 FQNNGV. Trimming removed 5 bases from V and 6 bases from J, with 11 bases in between. Sequencing used PBMCs, obtained before ibrutinib treatment. The source is a human donor with chronic lymphocytic leukemia. The J gene is TRBJ2-7, the V gene TRBV11-2; D is unresolved. CDR3 nucleotides: TGTGCCAGCAGCCAACCCCTAGGCGAGCAGTACTTC. Residues: CASSQPLGEQYF.